This T cell receptor (beta chain) was observed in a study of T-cell reconstitution after alpha-beta-depleted transplantation in children. A TCRbeta library incorporating unique molecular identifiers was prepared. TCRdb re-called the PCR reads through MiXCR, storing one row per CDR3 protein. The profile shows roughly 610,000 distinct CDR3 sequences, about 10% of them singletons. The germline CDR1 and CDR2 sequences are SQVTM and ANQGSEA. V lost 1 base to trimming and J lost 3 bases, with 10 bases between them. CDR3 length equals 13 residues. The sample here was PBMCs from the stem cell graft donor, taken from the stem cell graft. The gene calls are TRBV29-1 and TRBJ2-7; D ambiguous. This clonotype originated in a human donor who donated a stem cell graft to a child with acute myeloid leukemia. The CDR3 region is CSVEAGHLYEQYF. CDR3 sequence (DNA): TGCAGCGTTGAAGCAGGCCACCTCTACGAGCAGTACTTC.